These 28 T cell receptor beta chains originate from one sample sequenced in a study of T-cell reconstitution after alpha-beta-depleted transplantation in children. Broader study findings: One year post-transplant, T-cell counts and diversity were largely derived from T cells produced anew.

This sample's TCRbeta library carried unique molecular identifier barcodes. TCRdb re-derived calls from the PCR reads in MiXCR, one entry per CDR3 protein. Among 330,000 or so distinct CDR3 sequences listed, almost 8% were seen once. Their recognized antigens are unknown. The sequences come from peripheral blood, collected 360 days after TCRalphabeta/CD19-depleted stem cell transplant. These receptors originate from a female patient aged 2-10 years who had a stem cell transplant for Fanconi anemia, so the T cells may come from the graft donor.

This clonotype was observed a handful of times. The chain employs TRBV7-9 and TRBJ2-4, with 8 bases lining up with TRBD1. The CDR3 is 14 residues long. The trim removed 8 bases at V and 0 bases at J, leaving 3 bases unmatched. Germline V lookup: CDR1 SEHNR, CDR2 FQNEAQ (reference sequence). The CDR3 nucleotides read TGTGCCAGCGGACAGGGACTAGCCAAAAACATTCAGTACTTC. It specifies CASGQGLAKNIQYF.

This clonotype was detected ten times or more. V is TRBV11-2 and J is TRBJ2-2, with 9 bases aligning to TRBD2. The germline gives CDR1 SGHAT, CDR2 FQNNGV. CDR3 length: 15 residues. V was clipped by 2 bases and J by 5 bases; unmatched bases: 3. The CDR3 loop reads CASSLRTSGTGELFF. The CDR3 region has the DNA TGTGCCAGCAGCTTAAGAACTAGCGGGACCGGGGAGCTGTTTTTT. The complete variable domain, with remaining parts taken from reference TRBV11-2 and TRBJ2-2, reads EAGVAQSPRYKIIEKRQSVAFWCNPISGHATLYWYQQILGQGPKLLIQFQNNGVVDDSQLPKDRFSAERLKGVDSTLKIQPAKLEDSAVYLCASSLRTSGTGELFFGEGSRLTVL.

The chain links TRBV6-6 to TRBJ1-1; 7 nucleotides align to TRBD1. Germline-derived CDR1 and CDR2 are MNHNY and SVGAGI (reference sequence). V lost 6 bases to trimming and J lost 9 bases; unmatched junction nucleotides: 7. This CDR3 is built from 12 residues. CDR3 DNA: TGTGCCAGCAGCCACTCGACAGGGAAAGCTTTCTTT. Translation: CASSHSTGKAFF.

This clonotype occurred a few times. The rearrangement links TRBV24-1 to TRBJ2-3; D is unclear. CDR1 is KGHDR, CDR2 SFDVKD, per germline. This CDR3 is 13 amino acids long. V lost 4 bases, J lost 2 bases, and 6 bases lay in between. The CDR3 DNA is TGTGCCACCAGTGACGGAAACACAGATACGCAGTATTTT. This encodes CATSDGNTDTQYF.

At least ten counts were recorded for this clonotype. The gene calls are TRBV12-3 or TRBV12-4 and TRBJ2-3, with D perhaps TRBD1 (6 bases). V lost 6 bases to trimming and J lost 5 bases, with 9 bases between them. The CDR3 is 12 amino acids. This CDR3 is CASSTGLDTQYF. CDR3 DNA sequence: TGTGCCAGCAGCACAGGGCTAGATACGCAGTATTTT.

The V gene is TRBV3-1, the J gene TRBJ2-1, with 10 nucleotides matching TRBD2. The CDR3 is 16 residues long. The V gene's germline CDR1 is LGHDT and CDR2 YNNKEL (reference sequence). The ends lost 4 bases at V and 6 bases at J; junction bases unmatched: 9. CDR3 bases: TGTGCCAGCAGCCTACTCCTAGCGGGAGTGGTCAATGAGCAGTTCTTC. Protein: CASSLLLAGVVNEQFF.

This clonotype was found many times. The chain uses TRBV6-1 and TRBJ2-5; unclear D gene. The CDR3 is 16 residues long. Germline CDR1 and CDR2: MNHNS and SASEGT. V shed 9 bases and J shed 3 bases, with 23 bases lying between them. The CDR3 DNA sequence: TGTGCCAGTAGAGAGTATGGGTACCACCAAGAAGAGACCCAGTACTTC. Translating it yields CASREYGYHQEETQYF.

The chain has TRBV6-1 and TRBJ1-2, with 8 bases lining up with TRBD1. J was trimmed by 4 bases and V by 5 bases; bases with no gene match: 3. Germline CDR1 is MNHNS and CDR2 is SASEGT. The CDR3 is 13 residues long. CDR3 in amino acids: CASSRDRSYGYTF. CDR3 in DNA: TGTGCCAGCAGTCGGGACAGGAGCTATGGCTACACCTTC.

The chain joins TRBV15 to TRBJ1-3; 8 positions agree with TRBD1. CDR3 length: 15 amino acids. Germline CDR1 LNHNV, CDR2 YYDKDF (reference sequence). J gave up 2 bases and V 6 bases, and 6 bases lay outside the gene matches. CDR3 in DNA: TGTGCCACCAGATCGACAGGGGACGCTGGAAACACCATATATTTT. Protein sequence: CATRSTGDAGNTIYF.

There are many counts of this clonotype. The V and J genes are TRBV5-1 and TRBJ2-7, with D possibly matching TRBD2 (5 bases). The V gene's germline CDR1 is SGHRS and CDR2 YFSETQ. The V end was cut by 0 bases, the J end by 6 bases, with 13 bases between. This CDR3 is 14 amino acids long. For the CDR3, the DNA is TGCGCCAGCAGCTTGGGCCATTCCGAGGGCGAGCAGTACTTC. Encoded protein: CASSLGHSEGEQYF.

The table lists this clonotype with many counts. The chain joins TRBV5-1 to TRBJ2-3; no firm D call. The V end lost 1 base, the J end lost 1 base, and 7 bases lay between the germline ends. Germline values: CDR1 SGHRS, CDR2 YFSETQ. This CDR3 contains 14 residues. The CDR3 here is CASSLTDGTDTQYF. The CDR3 DNA reads TGCGCCAGCAGCTTGACGGACGGCACAGATACGCAGTATTTT.

DNA of the CDR3: TGCAGTGCCCCGCCGGCGGGGGCCATCCCCTCCGAATGGACTTTCTTT. Translated: CSAPPAGAIPSEWTFF. The chain employs TRBV20-1 and TRBJ1-1; tentative D call: TRBD1 (6 bases). The CDR3 is made up of 16 amino acids. Germline CDR1 DFQATT, CDR2 SNEGSKA (reference sequence). V was shortened by 6 bases and J by 12 bases, with 32 bases between the two germline ends.

Many counts were recorded for this clonotype. The chain links TRBV12-3 or TRBV12-4 to TRBJ1-2, with TRBD1 identical over 7 bases. The junction had 6 bases not matched to a gene; V was cut back by 4 bases and J by 7 bases. The CDR3 totals 13 residues. The CDR3 DNA sequence: TGTGCCAGCAGTTACAGGGGTGGTGGTGGCTACACCTTC. Its protein product is CASSYRGGGGYTF.

This clonotype has more than one count but fewer than ten. The chain recombines TRBV4-2 with TRBJ1-2; D might be TRBD1 (5 bases). Between the trimmed V and J ends, which lost 0 bases and 2 bases, there was a span of 10 bases. Germline values: CDR1 LGHNA, CDR2 YNFKEQ. CDR3 length: 15 amino acids. The CDR3 is CASSQEANRNYGYTF. CDR3 nucleotide sequence: TGTGCCAGCAGCCAAGAGGCTAACAGGAACTATGGCTACACCTTC.

The chain carries TRBV30 and TRBJ1-6; TRBD1 might be the D (5 bases). V dropped 2 bases and J dropped 16 bases, with 21 bases sitting between them. The CDR3 length is 14 residues. CDR1 GTSNPN and CDR2 SVGIG come from the germline V gene (reference sequence). In nucleotides, the CDR3 is TGTGCCTGGAGTTCCAAGACAGTCGCACCGGCTCTCCACTTT. Protein sequence: CAWSSKTVAPALHF.

This clonotype was found many times. This chain uses TRBV20-1 with TRBJ2-5, with 9 bases fitting TRBD2. From germline, CDR1 is DFQATT and CDR2 SNEGSKA (reference sequence). V was clipped by 1 base and J by 3 bases; unmatched bases: 6. The CDR3 contains 15 residues. In DNA form, the CDR3 reads TGCAGTGCTAGAGGGCCAGCGGGAGGTGAAGAGACCCAGTACTTC. Its protein product is CSARGPAGGEETQYF.

This clonotype was recorded at least ten times. The V call is TRBV28, the J call TRBJ1-1; D gene ambiguous. The CDR3 is 13 residues long. V shed 6 bases and J shed 0 bases, with 8 bases lying between them. Germline V CDR1 and CDR2: MDHEN, SYDVKM. The CDR3: CASRARMNTEAFF. The DNA for the CDR3 is TGTGCCAGCAGGGCTAGGATGAACACTGAAGCTTTCTTT.

This clonotype was seen a handful of times. V gene TRBV11-2 combines with J gene TRBJ2-3, with D unclear. The CDR3 sequence is 15 residues long. V lost 0 bases, J lost 1 base, and 8 bases lay in between. CDR1 is SGHAT and CDR2 is FQNNGV in the germline V gene. The CDR3 reads CASSLDYRGTDTQYF. CDR3 DNA: TGTGCCAGCAGCTTAGACTACCGAGGCACAGATACGCAGTATTTT.

This clonotype was counted a few times. The chain combines TRBV3-1 with TRBJ2-3; TRBD1 is a possible D gene (5 bases). V was trimmed by 1 base and J by 9 bases, leaving 14 bases between them. CDR1 is LGHDT, CDR2 YNNKEL, per germline (reference sequence). The CDR3 is made up of 14 amino acids. CDR3 sequence reads: CASSQGQGIRTQYF. The CDR3 coding sequence is TGTGCCAGCAGCCAAGGCCAGGGTATTCGCACGCAGTATTTT.

This clonotype was picked up a small number of times. The gene calls are TRBV20-1 and TRBJ2-6, with 9 bases fitting TRBD1. This CDR3 contains 15 residues. Losses at the gene ends were 6 bases for V and 2 bases for J; bases not matched to a gene: 5. Germline V gives CDR1 DFQATT, CDR2 SNEGSKA (reference sequence). The CDR3 here is CSASGTGTGANVLTF. The CDR3 coding sequence is TGCAGTGCATCCGGGACAGGGACTGGGGCCAACGTCCTGACTTTC.

This clonotype has a count of ten or more. V usage is TRBV12-3 or TRBV12-4 and J usage is TRBJ2-1; perhaps TRBD2 as D (6 bases). Trimming stripped 3 bases from V and 4 bases from J, with 13 bases between. The CDR3 spans 15 residues. The CDR3 bases are TGTGCCAGCAGTTTCAGGGACTGGGAATACAATGAGCAGTTCTTC. Translating gives CASSFRDWEYNEQFF.

In its sample, this clonotype ranks as medium-sized. The genes are TRBV28 and TRBJ2-5; 8 bases map to TRBD1. J gave up 5 bases and V 8 bases, and 16 bases lay outside the gene matches. This CDR3 has 16 residues. Germline-derived CDR1 and CDR2 are MDHEN and SYDVKM. The CDR3 DNA sequence: TGTGCCAGCTGTCTGGCAGGGGGCCTATCAATGGAGACCCAGTACTTC. The encoded protein is CASCLAGGLSMETQYF.

This clonotype was seen at least ten times. The chain employs TRBV6-2 or TRBV6-3 and TRBJ2-3; no reliable D call. V was pared by 2 bases and J by 4 bases, with 19 bases between. The germline V gene encodes CDR1 MNHEY and CDR2 SVGEGT. This CDR3 has 17 residues. CDR3: CASSYHLDWKQADTQYF. The DNA of the CDR3 is TGTGCCAGCAGTTACCACTTAGACTGGAAGCAGGCAGATACGCAGTATTTT.

This clonotype was observed many times. The rearrangement uses TRBV10-3 and TRBJ2-7; D is perhaps TRBD1 (6 bases). The germline V gene has CDR1 ENHRY and CDR2 SYGVKD. This CDR3 has 16 amino acids. V lost 8 bases and J lost 0, with 20 bases in between. CDR3 sequence reads: CAIGGLAVQPSYEQYF. The DNA for the CDR3 is TGTGCCATCGGGGGCCTGGCGGTCCAGCCCTCCTACGAGCAGTACTTC.

This clonotype was counted at least ten times. CDR3 bases: TGTGCCAGCAGCCAAGTGGAGGGAGGCACCGGGGAGCTGTTTTTT. Translating gives CASSQVEGGTGELFF. The V call is TRBV4-2, the J call TRBJ2-2; D possibly corresponds to TRBD2 (6 bases). CDR3 size: 15 residues. Trimming left V 1 base short and J 4 bases short, with 10 bases between. Germline V gene lookup returns CDR1 LGHNA and CDR2 YNFKEQ.

The gene calls are TRBV7-3 and TRBJ2-6; no clear D gene. Germline values: CDR1 SGHTA, CDR2 FQGTGA. V was pared by 4 bases and J by 0 bases, with 16 bases between. The CDR3 totals 18 residues. CDR3 sequence reads: CASSSLRVPTSGANVLTF. DNA of the CDR3: TGTGCCAGCAGCTCACTCCGGGTACCGACCTCTGGGGCCAACGTCCTGACTTTC.

Notes on this clonotype: This may be a read error: a much more frequent sequence differs by one nucleotide. J is TRBJ2-3 and V is TRBV5-6, with TRBD2 identical over 10 bases. The CDR3 covers 17 residues. Per the germline V gene, CDR1 is SGHDT and CDR2 is YYEEEE. With 0 bases clipped from V and 4 bases from J, the junction kept 8 bases outside the gene matches. The CDR3: CASSLEWAGTSADTQYF. CDR3 in DNA: TGTGCCAGCAGCTTGGAATGGGCAGGGACTAGCGCAGATACGCAGTATTTT.

This clonotype was seen ten or more times. The chain uses TRBV29-1 and TRBJ2-5; TRBD1 matches at 8 bases. The CDR3 extends over 14 amino acids. J gave up 1 base and V 6 bases, and 7 bases lay outside the gene matches. Germline-derived CDR1 and CDR2 are SQVTM and ANQGSEA. DNA of the CDR3: TGCAGCGTGCGGCCTGGACAGGGCCAAGAGACCCAGTACTTC. Translated, it gives CSVRPGQGQETQYF.